The subject of this entry is one TCR beta chain. Its antigen is as yet unknown. Researchers ran the PCR with 60 Vbeta and 13 Jbeta primers. Some clones are missing from TCRdb's copy, which holds only in-frame ones; the method was immunoSEQ multiplex PCR. The table has approximately 300,000 clones, around four fifths seen once; the top ten hold roughly 2%. The data were taken from a study of cytomegalovirus exposure and HLA in healthy donors. Study-wide points: Follow-up analysis later connected one missense variant in DCLRE1C with trimming of TCR beta V- and J-genes.

The CDR3 extends over 15 amino acids. CDR1 is MDHEN, CDR2 SYDVKM, per germline. J was trimmed by 0 bases and V by 6 bases; bases with no gene match: 7. The chain joins TRBV28 to TRBJ2-7; TRBD2 agrees at 8 bases. Source material: PBMCs. The sequence was obtained from a woman between 40 and 55 years old in good health and CMV-seropositive. DNA of the CDR3: TGTGCCAGCAGCCCCAGCGGGGGCACCTCCTACGAGCAGTACTTC. This gives the protein CASSPSGGTSYEQYF.